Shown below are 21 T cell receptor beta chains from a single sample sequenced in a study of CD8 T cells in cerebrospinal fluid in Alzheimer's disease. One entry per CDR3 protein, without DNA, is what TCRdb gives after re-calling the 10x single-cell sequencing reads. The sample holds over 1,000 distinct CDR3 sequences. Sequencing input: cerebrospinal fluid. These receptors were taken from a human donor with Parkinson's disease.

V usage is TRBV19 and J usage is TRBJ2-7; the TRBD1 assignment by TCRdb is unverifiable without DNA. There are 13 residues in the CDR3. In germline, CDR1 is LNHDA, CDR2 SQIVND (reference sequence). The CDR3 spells CASILGGAGEQYF.

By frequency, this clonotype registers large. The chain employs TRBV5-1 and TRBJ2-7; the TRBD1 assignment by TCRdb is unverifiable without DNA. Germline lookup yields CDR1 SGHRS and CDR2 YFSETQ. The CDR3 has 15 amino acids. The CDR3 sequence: CASAPTWDRAYEQYF.

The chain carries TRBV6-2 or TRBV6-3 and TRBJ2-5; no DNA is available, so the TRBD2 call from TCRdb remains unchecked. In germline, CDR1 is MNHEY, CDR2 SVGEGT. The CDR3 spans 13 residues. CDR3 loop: CASSPRLAETQYF.

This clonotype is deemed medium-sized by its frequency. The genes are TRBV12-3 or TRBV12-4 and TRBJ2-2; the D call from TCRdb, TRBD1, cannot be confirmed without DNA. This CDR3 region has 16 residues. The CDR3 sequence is CASSSFPGSGTGELFF.

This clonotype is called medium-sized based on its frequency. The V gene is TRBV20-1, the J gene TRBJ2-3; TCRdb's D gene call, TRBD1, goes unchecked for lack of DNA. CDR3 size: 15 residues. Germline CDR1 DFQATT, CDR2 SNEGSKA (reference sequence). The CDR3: CSAFPPGQGTDTQYF.

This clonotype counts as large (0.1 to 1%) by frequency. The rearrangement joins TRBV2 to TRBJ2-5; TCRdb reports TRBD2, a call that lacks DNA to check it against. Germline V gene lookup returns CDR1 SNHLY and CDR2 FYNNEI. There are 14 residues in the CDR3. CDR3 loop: CASSATSVQETQYF.

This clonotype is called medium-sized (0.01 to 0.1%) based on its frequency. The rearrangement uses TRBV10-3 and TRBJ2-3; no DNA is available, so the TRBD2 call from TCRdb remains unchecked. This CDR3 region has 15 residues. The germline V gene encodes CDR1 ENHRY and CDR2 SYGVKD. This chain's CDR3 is CAIRLGAGSTDTQYF.

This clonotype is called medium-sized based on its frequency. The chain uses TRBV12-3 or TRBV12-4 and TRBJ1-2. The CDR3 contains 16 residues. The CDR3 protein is CASSPLGTKLSYGYTF.

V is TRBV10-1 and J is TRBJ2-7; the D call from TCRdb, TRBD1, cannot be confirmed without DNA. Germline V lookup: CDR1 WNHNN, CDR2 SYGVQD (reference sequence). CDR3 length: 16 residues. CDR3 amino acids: CASSEGTGAPDYEQYF.

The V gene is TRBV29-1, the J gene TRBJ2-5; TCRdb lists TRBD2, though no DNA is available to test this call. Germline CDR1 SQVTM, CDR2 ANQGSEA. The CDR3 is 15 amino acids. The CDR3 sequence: CSVEDIAGVRETQYF.

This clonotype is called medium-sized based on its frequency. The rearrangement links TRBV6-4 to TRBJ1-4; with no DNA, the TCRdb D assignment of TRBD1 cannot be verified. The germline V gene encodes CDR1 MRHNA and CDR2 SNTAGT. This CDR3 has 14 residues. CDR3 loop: CASRQDARNEKLFF.

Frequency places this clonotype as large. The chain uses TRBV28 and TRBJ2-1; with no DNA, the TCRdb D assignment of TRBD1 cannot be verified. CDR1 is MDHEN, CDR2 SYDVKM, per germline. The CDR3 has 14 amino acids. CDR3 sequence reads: CASSSGQGYNEQFF.

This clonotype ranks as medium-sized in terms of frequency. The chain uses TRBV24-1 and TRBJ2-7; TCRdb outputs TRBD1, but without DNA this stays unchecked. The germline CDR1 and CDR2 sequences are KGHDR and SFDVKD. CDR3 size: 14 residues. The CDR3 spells CATSDSGQDYEQYF.

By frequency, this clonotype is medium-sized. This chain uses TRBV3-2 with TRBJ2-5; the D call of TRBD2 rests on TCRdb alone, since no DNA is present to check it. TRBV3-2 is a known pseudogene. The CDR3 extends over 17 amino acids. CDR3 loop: CASSQWLTSGIQETQYF.

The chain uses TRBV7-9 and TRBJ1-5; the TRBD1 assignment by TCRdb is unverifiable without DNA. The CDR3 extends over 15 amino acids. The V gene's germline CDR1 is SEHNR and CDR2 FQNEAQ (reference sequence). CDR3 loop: CASSLDSRGDQPQHF.

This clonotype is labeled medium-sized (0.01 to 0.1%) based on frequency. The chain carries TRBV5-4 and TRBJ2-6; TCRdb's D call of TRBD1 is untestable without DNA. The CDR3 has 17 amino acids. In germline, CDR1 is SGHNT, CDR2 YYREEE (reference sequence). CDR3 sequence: CASSLLARGAGANVLTF.

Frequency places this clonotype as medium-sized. CDR3 region: CATSDSRGFMNTEAFF. The V call is TRBV24-1, the J call TRBJ1-1. The CDR3 is 16 amino acids. Germline CDR1 and CDR2: KGHDR and SFDVKD.

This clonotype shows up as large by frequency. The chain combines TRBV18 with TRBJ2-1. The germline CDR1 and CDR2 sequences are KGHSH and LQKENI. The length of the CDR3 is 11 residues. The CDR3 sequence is CASSPDNEQFF.

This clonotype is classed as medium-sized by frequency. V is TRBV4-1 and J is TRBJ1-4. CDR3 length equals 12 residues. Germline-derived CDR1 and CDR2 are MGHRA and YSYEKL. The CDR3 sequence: CASSQNYEKLFF.

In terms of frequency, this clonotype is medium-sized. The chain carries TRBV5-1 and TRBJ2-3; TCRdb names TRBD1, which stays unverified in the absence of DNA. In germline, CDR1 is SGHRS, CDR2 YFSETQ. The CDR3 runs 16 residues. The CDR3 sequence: CASSPPTQGGTDTQYF.

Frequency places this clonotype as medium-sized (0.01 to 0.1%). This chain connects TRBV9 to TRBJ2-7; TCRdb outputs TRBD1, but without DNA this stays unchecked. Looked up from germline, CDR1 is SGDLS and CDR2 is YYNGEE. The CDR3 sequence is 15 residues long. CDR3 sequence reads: CASSVVPDIIYEQYF. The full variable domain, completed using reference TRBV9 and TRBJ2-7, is DSGVTQTPKHLITATGQRVTLRCSPRSGDLSVYWYQQSLDQGLQFLIQYYNGEERAKGNILERFSAQQFPDLHSELNLSSLELGDSALYFCASSVVPDIIYEQYFGPGTRLTVT.